This record looks at one T cell receptor (beta chain) sequence and its context. The antigen is unknown. This CDR3 is built from 15 residues. Trimming removed 4 bases from V and 3 bases from J; junction bases left unmatched: 4. Per germline, CDR1 SGHRS and CDR2 YFSETQ. Described treatment: oral pan-JAK inhibitor, 5-10 mg twice daily. Alopecia areata patients provided lesional scalp punch biopsies and peripheral blood, both collected for the study. Isolated RNA was reverse transcribed into cDNA used as the sequencing template. Generated by immunoSEQ multiplex PCR, the TCRdb table keeps only in-frame clones and is missing some. The repertoire holds more than 200,000 clones, with over 60% as singletons. These data originate in a study of CD8+ T cells in alopecia areata. About the research overall: People stayed on tofacitinib for 6 to 18 months, then stopped the drug for 6 months. Study-wide findings and caveats: A great number of expanded lesional clones endured in scalp and blood during tofacitinib.

The material sequenced was CD4+ T cells sorted from blood, taken between weeks 43 and 45, from a patient treated with tofacitinib. This clonotype was sampled from a human donor with alopecia areata. The chain joins TRBV5-1 to TRBJ2-2; TRBD1 matches 9 bases. DNA of the CDR3: TGCGCCAGCAGCATGGGACAGGGATACACCGGGGAGCTGTTTTTT. Translating it yields CASSMGQGYTGELFF.